The subject of this entry is one TCR beta chain. This clonotype appeared many times. There is no known antigen for this receptor. The record has no base qualities; no much larger clone is one base away. The data were taken from a study of human T cells and chemical hapten exposure (dated by TCRdb to the early 2020s). Some background on the complete study: For sensitization, 2% DPC in acetone was applied to a 2 cm by 2 cm area of upper inner arm skin. Throughout the roughly 25-week study period, patients were also given weekly therapeutic DPC doses on the scalp. Patch tests used Finn chambers with 0.01% DPC on the upper back, scored after 6 days by International Contact Dermatitis Research Group standards. Alopecia areata with under or over 50% scalp involvement, alopecia totalis and alopecia universalis were represented in the patient cohort, which was mostly female. Libraries were pooled for sequencing, and per-sample TCR yields varied mainly because of small differences in library volumes within the pool. Peripheral blood TCR repertoire changes were tracked in vivo in alopecia patients during primary and secondary sensitization to the hapten diphenylcyclopropenone (DPC). Patient blood was sampled pre-sensitization (week 0) and at 2, 6 and about 24 weeks after DPC sensitization. For TCR sequencing, blood came from 25 to 35 alopecia patients at anywhere from one to four time points (pre-sensitization, 2, 6 and 24 weeks).

Paper-wide results and their limitations: Significantly more large CDR3 similarity clusters were formed by expanded TCRs than by pre-sensitization or healthy control sets, consistent with antigen-driven responses. DPC sensitization did not change how many TCRs were above 1 in 1000 frequency, and no evidence was found of alterations in global repertoire structure. Because every patient had alopecia, a presumed autoimmune disease, the patients' immune response might differ from that of healthy individuals. The number of PT1 expanded TCRs positively correlated with patch test score, significant at thresholds 8, 16 and 32 but not 4. After repeated subsampling, the strength of the expansion versus patch-test correlation and the threshold at which it became significant changed.

Libraries came from RACE. TCRdb lists the instrument as NextSeq 500. During library preparation, unique molecular identifiers were attached to individual cDNA molecules so that TCRs could be counted quantitatively and reproducibly. From each blood RNA sample, both TCR alpha and TCR beta chains were sequenced. The paper's processing steps were these. A median of around 100,000 TCRs per sample was observed, with a range of roughly 20,000 to 700,000. The Decombinator software suite was used to annotate V, J and CDR3 in the TCR reads. For the PS versus PT1 abundance plots, all samples were subsampled to the same number of TCRs (28,000). TCRs were defined as expanded if absent before sensitization and observed at least eight times at the 2-week time point. TCRdb reanalyzed the raw reads on its own, using fastp at Q25 for trimming and MiXCR for clone calling, and kept in-frame beta chains. Here each entry gathers all rows of one CDR3 protein and keeps the most common genes and DNA. The V and J calls and clone size come from TCRdb's table, not from the authors' own analysis. For this sample the table gives some 330,000 distinct CDR3 sequences, of which approximately 5% were detected only once. Of the sample, about 8.2% is held by the ten largest clones.

The time point label, as the study defines it: pre-sensitization, week 0. According to the study, the label for this sample's treatment or condition signals: therapeutic diphenylcyclopropenone sensitization with weekly scalp DPC. At every patch-test visit, the blood draw took place before the patch test was put on. Patients were considered eligible if aged 18 to 70, diagnosed with alopecia and deemed suitable for DPC therapy, and patients were excluded if pregnant. Total RNA was extracted from unfractionated whole blood that had been collected in Tempus Blood RNA tubes. The CDR3 measures 15 amino acids from cysteine to phenylalanine. Only the CDR3 DNA stays, 45 bases, in frame from base 1. V sheds 4 bases and J sheds 9 bases, leaving 19 bases between their ends.

Sequenced here: whole blood, sampled in connection with sensitization to the hapten diphenylcyclopropenone (DPC). This receptor chain uses TRBV12-3 or TRBV12-4 and TRBJ2-1; the D gene cannot be resolved beyond TRBD1 or TRBD2, each matching 6 bases. The receptor's source is a woman between 18 and 29 years old with alopecia areata. Some clones in this sample may be carry-over from other donors' samples. The CDR3 here reads CASSSSGASISEQFF. DNA sequence: TGTGCCAGCAGTTCCTCGGGGGCGTCAATCAGTGAGCAGTTCTTC.